This T cell receptor beta chain was sequenced during a study of a mutant IDH1 vaccine in newly diagnosed glioma. This sample's time point: week 5, during vaccination. Doses consisted of 300 ug of mutant IDH1 20-mer peptide each, paired with topical imiquimod. CDR3 length equals 13 residues. The V and J ends lost 5 bases and 1 base respectively, with 8 bases between them. Germline lookup yields CDR1 SGHTA and CDR2 FQGTGA. Notes on this clone: Antigen specificity is unknown.

Repertoires were generated with immunoSEQ multiplex PCR, while TCRdb's copy carries only in-frame clones and drops some. The sample lists around 78,000 clones, roughly 91% occurring once. Sequencing used PBMCs, obtained from a glioma patient whose treatment included an IDH1 peptide vaccine. The TCR was taken from a woman aged 50 to 60 with glioma. The rearrangement links TRBV7-3 to TRBJ1-1; D not certain. CDR3 sequence (DNA): TGTGCCAGCAGCAGGACGGCGAACACTGAAGCTTTCTTT. As protein: CASSRTANTEAFF.